The 9 T cell receptor beta chains given below trace back to one sample, sequenced in a study of blood T cell repertoires in COVID-19 (dated by TCRdb to 2018 to 2021). Libraries were built with the immunoSEQ multiplex PCR assay. In TCRdb, the immuneACCESS table is reduced to in-frame sequences with V and J assigned. These tables do not hold every clone; where another copy was compared, an unresolved V gene accounts for under half, and the others remain unexplained. The sample table holds roughly 40,000 clones, of which 70% to 90% were seen once. The ten biggest clones cover about a third of the sample. The sequenced sample was peripheral blood. Every receptor here comes from an elderly woman with acute or convalescent COVID-19.

The chain has TRBV18 and TRBJ2-1; TRBD2 is a possible D gene (6 bases). Germline V CDR1 and CDR2: KGHSH, LQKENI. Trimming removed 0 bases at V and 5 bases at J, with 14 bases between. There are 16 residues in the CDR3. The CDR3 DNA sequence: TGTGCCAGCTCACCACCACATCCAGGGACTCACAATGAGCAGTTCTTC. Its protein is CASSPPHPGTHNEQFF.

The J gene is TRBJ2-7, the V gene TRBV20-1, with 12 bases fitting TRBD1. The CDR3 is made up of 15 amino acids. The trim removed 3 bases at V and 6 bases at J, leaving 9 bases unmatched. The V gene's germline CDR1 is DFQATT and CDR2 SNEGSKA (reference sequence). The CDR3 DNA sequence: TGCAGTGCTAGTATTGGGGGACAGGGGGCATCCGAGCAGTACTTC. It codes for CSASIGGQGASEQYF.

V is TRBV18 and J is TRBJ2-1; D might be TRBD2 (5 bases). V gave up 4 bases and J gave up 4 bases, with 17 bases separating them. The CDR3 totals 16 residues. Per the germline V gene, CDR1 is KGHSH and CDR2 is LQKENI. CDR3 DNA sequence: TGTGCCAGCTCACTTATTGGTTACGGGATTTACAATGAGCAGTTCTTC. It specifies CASSLIGYGIYNEQFF.

This clone was found once. The chain carries TRBV5-1 and TRBJ2-5; D is undetermined. With 0 bases removed from V and 3 bases from J, the gap between germline ends came to 12 bases. Germline V lookup: CDR1 SGHRS, CDR2 YFSETQ. This CDR3 is built from 15 residues. The CDR3 region is CASSLGSAVEETQYF. The DNA of the CDR3 is TGCGCCAGCAGCTTGGGCAGTGCGGTCGAAGAGACCCAGTACTTC.

The rearrangement uses TRBV2 and TRBJ1-6; D uncertain. CDR1 is SNHLY, CDR2 FYNNEI, per germline. The CDR3 covers 14 residues. V was cut by 7 bases and J by 10 bases, with 17 bases left in between. The CDR3 is CASTPDQARSPLHF. DNA of the CDR3: TGTGCCAGCACACCCGATCAGGCGAGATCACCCCTCCACTTT.

The chain employs TRBV15 and TRBJ1-6, with a tentative D call TRBD1 (5 bases). CDR3 length equals 14 residues. CDR1 is LNHNV, CDR2 YYDKDF, per germline (reference sequence). Trimming took 4 bases from V and 6 from J, leaving 10 bases between them. CDR3 loop: CATSKRDFNSPLHF. The CDR3 DNA follows: TGTGCCACCAGCAAGCGGGACTTTAATTCACCCCTCCACTTT. Full variable domain (remainder filled in from reference TRBV15 and TRBJ1-6): DAMVIQNPRYQVTQFGKPVTLSCSQTLNHNVMYWYQQKSSQAPKLLFHYYDKDFNNEADTPDNFQSRRPNTSFCFLDIRSPGLGDTAMYLCATSKRDFNSPLHFGNGTRLTVT.

V usage is TRBV19 and J usage is TRBJ2-2, with TRBD2 matching over 10 bases. With V trimmed by 4 bases and J by 7 bases, 6 bases remained unmatched. From germline, CDR1 is LNHDA and CDR2 SQIVND (reference sequence). This CDR3 has 15 residues. DNA of the CDR3: TGTGCCAGTAGTAGGCTAGCGGGGGTCGGCGGGGAGCTGTTTTTT. Translated, it gives CASSRLAGVGGELFF.

This clone was detected once. The rearrangement uses TRBV19 and TRBJ2-1, with D perhaps matching TRBD1 (6 bases). Germline V lookup: CDR1 LNHDA, CDR2 SQIVND (reference sequence). The CDR3 is 19 amino acids. Deletions cut 3 bases from V and 10 bases from J, with 31 bases between. The CDR3 coding sequence is TGTGCCAGTAGTATCCGCTCAGGGGCCGGCCTCGCAATCCAAGAGGAGCAGTTCTTC. Translating it yields CASSIRSGAGLAIQEEQFF.

V is TRBV11-2 and J is TRBJ2-1, with 11 bases fitting TRBD2. The germline V gene encodes CDR1 SGHAT and CDR2 FQNNGV. With V trimmed by 3 bases and J by 0 bases, 1 base remained unmatched. This CDR3 contains 16 residues. The CDR3 loop reads CASSFTSGSSYNEQFF. CDR3 DNA: TGTGCCAGCAGCTTTACTAGCGGGAGCTCCTACAATGAGCAGTTCTTC.